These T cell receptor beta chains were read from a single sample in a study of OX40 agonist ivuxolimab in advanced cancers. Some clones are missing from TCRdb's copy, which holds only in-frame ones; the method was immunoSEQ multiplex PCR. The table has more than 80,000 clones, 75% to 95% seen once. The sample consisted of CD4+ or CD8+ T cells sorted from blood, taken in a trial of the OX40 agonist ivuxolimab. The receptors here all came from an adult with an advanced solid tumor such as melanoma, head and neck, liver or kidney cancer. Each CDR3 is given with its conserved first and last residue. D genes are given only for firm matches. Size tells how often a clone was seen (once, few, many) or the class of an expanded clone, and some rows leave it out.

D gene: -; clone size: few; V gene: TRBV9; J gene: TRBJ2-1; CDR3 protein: CASSVATGVYEQFF; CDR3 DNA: TGTGCCAGCAGCGTGGCGACAGGAGTCTATGAGCAGTTCTTC
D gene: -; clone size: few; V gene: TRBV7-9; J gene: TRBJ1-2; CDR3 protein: CASSLGGSNYGYTF; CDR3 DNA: TGTGCCAGCAGCTTAGGAGGCTCAAACTATGGCTACACCTTC
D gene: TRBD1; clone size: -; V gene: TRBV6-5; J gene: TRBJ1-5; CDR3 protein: CASRTGGFNQPQHF; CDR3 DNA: TGTGCCAGCAGGACAGGGGGATTTAATCAGCCCCAGCATTTT
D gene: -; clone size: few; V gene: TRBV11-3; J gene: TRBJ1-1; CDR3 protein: CASSLGVNTEAFF; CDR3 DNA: TGTGCCAGCAGCTTAGGGGTGAACACTGAAGCTTTCTTT
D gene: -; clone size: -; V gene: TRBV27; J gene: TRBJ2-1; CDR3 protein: CASSLWAGPHEQFF; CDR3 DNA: TGTGCCAGCAGTTTATGGGCGGGGCCACACGAGCAGTTCTTC
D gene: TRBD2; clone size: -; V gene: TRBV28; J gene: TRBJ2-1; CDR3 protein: CASSLSLAGMNEQFF; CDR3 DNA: TGTGCCAGCAGTTTATCACTAGCGGGGATGAATGAGCAGTTCTTC
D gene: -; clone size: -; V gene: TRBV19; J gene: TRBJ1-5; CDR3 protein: CASTSLGEERPQHF; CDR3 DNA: TGTGCCAGTACTTCTTTGGGGGAAGAAAGGCCCCAGCATTTT
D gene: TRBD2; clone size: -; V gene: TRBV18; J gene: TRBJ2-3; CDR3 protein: CASSPGLAGLLTDTQYF; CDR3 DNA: TGTGCCAGCTCACCGGGACTAGCGGGCCTACTCACAGATACGCAGTATTTT
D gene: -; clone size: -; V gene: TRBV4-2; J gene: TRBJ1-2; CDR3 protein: CASSQDPRTSGGYTF; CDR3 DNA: TGTGCCAGCAGCCAAGACCCACGGACCTCCGGCGGCTACACCTTC
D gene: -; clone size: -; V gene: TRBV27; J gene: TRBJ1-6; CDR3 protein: CASSLLVGARVLGNSPLHF; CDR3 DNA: TGTGCCAGCAGTTTATTGGTGGGGGCGAGAGTCTTAGGGAATTCACCCCTCCACTTT
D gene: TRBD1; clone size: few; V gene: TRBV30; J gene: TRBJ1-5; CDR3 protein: CACNWDSYNQPQHF; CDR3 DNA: TGTGCCTGCAACTGGGACAGCTACAATCAGCCCCAGCATTTT
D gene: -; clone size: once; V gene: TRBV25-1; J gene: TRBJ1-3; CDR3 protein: CASSVSGNTIYF; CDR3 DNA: TGTGCCAGCAGTGTGTCTGGAAACACCATATATTTT
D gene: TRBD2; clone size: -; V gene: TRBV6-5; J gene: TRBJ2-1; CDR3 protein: CASSYFSGREDNEQFF; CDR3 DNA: TGTGCCAGCAGTTACTTTAGCGGGAGGGAAGACAATGAGCAGTTCTTC
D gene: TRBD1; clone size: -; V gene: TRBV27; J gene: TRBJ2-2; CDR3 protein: CASSDRDHTGELFF; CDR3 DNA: TGTGCCAGCAGTGACAGGGACCACACCGGGGAGCTGTTTTTT
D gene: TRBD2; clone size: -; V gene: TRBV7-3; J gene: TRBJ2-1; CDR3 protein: CASSLDGAGGYNEQFF; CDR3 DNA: TGTGCCAGCAGCTTAGATGGAGCGGGAGGTTACAATGAGCAGTTCTTC
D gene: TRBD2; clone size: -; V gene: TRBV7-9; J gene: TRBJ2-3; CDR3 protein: CASSFMEAGVYTQYF; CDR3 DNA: TGTGCCAGCAGCTTTATGGAAGCGGGAGTTTATACGCAGTATTTT
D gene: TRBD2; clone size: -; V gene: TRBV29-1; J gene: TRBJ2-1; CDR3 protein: CSVFGGGDNEQFF; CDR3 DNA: TGCAGCGTCTTTGGCGGGGGGGATAATGAGCAGTTCTTC
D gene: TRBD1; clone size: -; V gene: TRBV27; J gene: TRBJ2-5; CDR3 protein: CASSLSARGPETQYF; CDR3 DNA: TGTGCCAGCAGTTTATCGGCCAGGGGGCCGGAGACCCAGTACTTC
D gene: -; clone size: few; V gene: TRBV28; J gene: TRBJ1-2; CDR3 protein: CASSSSWVSADIYNYGYTF; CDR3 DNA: TGTGCCAGCAGTTCCTCGTGGGTTTCCGCCGACATATATAACTATGGCTACACCTTC
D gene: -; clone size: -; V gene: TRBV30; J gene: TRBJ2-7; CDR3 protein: CAWNSDTYEQYF; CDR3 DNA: TGTGCCTGGAACTCGGACACCTACGAGCAGTACTTC
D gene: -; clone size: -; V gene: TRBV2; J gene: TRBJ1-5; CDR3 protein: CASEDSGLGPQHF; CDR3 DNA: TGTGCCAGCGAAGATTCAGGGCTGGGTCCCCAGCATTTT
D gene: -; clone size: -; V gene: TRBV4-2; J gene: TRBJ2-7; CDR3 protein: CASSQEFPHYEQYF; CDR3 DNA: TGTGCCAGCAGCCAAGAGTTTCCCCATTACGAGCAGTACTTC
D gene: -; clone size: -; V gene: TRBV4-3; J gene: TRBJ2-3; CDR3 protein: CASSQDMATADTQYF; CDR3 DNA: TGCGCCAGCAGCCAAGATATGGCTACGGCAGATACGCAGTATTTT
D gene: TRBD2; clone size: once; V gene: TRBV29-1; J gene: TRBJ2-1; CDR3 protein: CSVRTSGYYNEQFF; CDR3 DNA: TGCAGCGTTAGGACTAGCGGGTACTACAATGAGCAGTTCTTC
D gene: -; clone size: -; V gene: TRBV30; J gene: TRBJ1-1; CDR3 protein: CAWSPGVGRTEAFF; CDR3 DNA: TGTGCCTGGAGCCCAGGGGTCGGGCGGACTGAAGCTTTCTTT
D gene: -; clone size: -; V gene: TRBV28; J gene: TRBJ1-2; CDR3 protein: CASSFFDRNGYTF; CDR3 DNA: TGTGCCAGCAGCTTCTTTGACAGGAATGGCTACACCTTC
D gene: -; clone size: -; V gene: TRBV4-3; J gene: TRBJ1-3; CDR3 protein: CASSQDGVGDFSGNTIYF; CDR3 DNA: TGCGCCAGCAGCCAAGATGGGGTAGGGGACTTCTCTGGAAACACCATATATTTT
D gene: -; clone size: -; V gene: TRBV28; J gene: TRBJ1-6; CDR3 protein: CASSLRSEQSPLHF; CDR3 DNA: TGTGCCAGCAGTTTACGGTCAGAGCAGTCACCCCTCCACTTT
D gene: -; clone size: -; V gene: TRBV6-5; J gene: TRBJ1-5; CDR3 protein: CASSYVAGNQPQHF; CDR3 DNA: TGTGCCAGCAGTTACGTCGCGGGCAATCAGCCCCAGCATTTT
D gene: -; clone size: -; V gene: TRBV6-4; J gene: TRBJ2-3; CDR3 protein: CASSAGPTDTQYF; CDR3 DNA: TGTGCCAGCAGCGCCGGTCCCACAGATACGCAGTATTTT
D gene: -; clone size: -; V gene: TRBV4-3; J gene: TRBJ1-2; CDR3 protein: CASSQDRAGEEGFYGYTF; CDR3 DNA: TGCGCCAGCAGCCAAGATCGGGCAGGGGAAGAGGGTTTTTATGGCTACACCTTC
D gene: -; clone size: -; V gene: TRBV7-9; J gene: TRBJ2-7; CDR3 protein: CASSFTVNEQYF; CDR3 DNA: TGTGCCAGCAGCTTCACCGTCAACGAGCAGTACTTC
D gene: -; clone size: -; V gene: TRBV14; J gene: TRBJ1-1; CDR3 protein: CASSQVPKTITAFF; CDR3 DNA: TGTGCCAGCAGCCAAGTGCCGAAAACTATTACGGCTTTCTTT
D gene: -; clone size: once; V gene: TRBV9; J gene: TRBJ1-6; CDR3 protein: CASSGRTDSPLHF; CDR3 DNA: TGTGCCAGCAGCGGCCGGACAGATTCACCCCTCCACTTT
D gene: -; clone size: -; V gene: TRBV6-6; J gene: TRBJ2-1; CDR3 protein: CASTFVPGVQFF; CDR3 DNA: TGTGCCAGCACCTTCGTTCCGGGAGTGCAGTTCTTC
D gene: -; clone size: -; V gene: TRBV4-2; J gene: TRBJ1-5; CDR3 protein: CASSQETGAGVKQPQHF; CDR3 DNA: TGTGCCAGCAGCCAAGAAACGGGGGCCGGTGTAAAGCAGCCCCAGCATTTT
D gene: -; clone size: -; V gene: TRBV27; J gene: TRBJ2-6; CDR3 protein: CASSLVGSGANVLTF; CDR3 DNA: TGTGCCAGCAGTTTAGTCGGGTCCGGGGCCAACGTCCTGACTTTC
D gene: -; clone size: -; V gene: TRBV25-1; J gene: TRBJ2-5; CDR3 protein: CASSDYQETQYF; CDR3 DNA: TGTGCCAGCAGTGATTATCAAGAGACCCAGTACTTC
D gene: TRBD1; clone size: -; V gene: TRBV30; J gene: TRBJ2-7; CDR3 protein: CAWSVGTGGGYEQYF; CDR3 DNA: TGTGCCTGGAGTGTTGGGACAGGGGGAGGCTACGAGCAGTACTTC
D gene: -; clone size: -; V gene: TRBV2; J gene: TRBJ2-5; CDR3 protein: CASSGSIPGVQETQYF; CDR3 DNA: TGTGCCAGCAGTGGATCGATTCCTGGGGTCCAAGAGACCCAGTACTTC
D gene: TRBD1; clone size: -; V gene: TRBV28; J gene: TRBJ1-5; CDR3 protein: CASGRDRGYQPQHF; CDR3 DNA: TGTGCCAGCGGCCGGGACAGGGGTTATCAGCCCCAGCATTTT
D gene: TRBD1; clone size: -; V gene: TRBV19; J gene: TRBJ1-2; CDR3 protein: CASSDQMTGEPYGYTF; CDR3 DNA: TGTGCCAGTAGCGACCAAATGACAGGGGAACCCTATGGCTACACCTTC
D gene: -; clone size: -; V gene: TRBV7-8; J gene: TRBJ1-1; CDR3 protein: CASSSRALHTEAFF; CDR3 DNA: TGTGCCAGCAGCTCCCGGGCCCTGCACACTGAAGCTTTCTTT
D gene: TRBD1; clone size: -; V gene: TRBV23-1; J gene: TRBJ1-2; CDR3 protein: CASSQQGARGYGYTF; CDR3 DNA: TGCGCCAGCAGTCAACAGGGGGCGCGAGGGTATGGCTACACCTTC
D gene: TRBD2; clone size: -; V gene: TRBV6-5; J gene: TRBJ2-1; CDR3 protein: CASRGTSGYNEQFF; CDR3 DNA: TGTGCCAGCAGGGGGACTAGCGGGTACAATGAGCAGTTCTTC
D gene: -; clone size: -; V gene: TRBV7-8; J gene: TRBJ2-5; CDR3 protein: CASRAQETQYF; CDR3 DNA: TGTGCCAGCCGAGCACAAGAGACCCAGTACTTC
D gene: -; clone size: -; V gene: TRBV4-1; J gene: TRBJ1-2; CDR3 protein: CASSQRRANYGYTF; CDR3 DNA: TGCGCCAGCAGCCAAAGAAGAGCTAACTATGGCTACACCTTC
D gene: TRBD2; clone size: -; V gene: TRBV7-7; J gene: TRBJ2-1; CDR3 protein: CASSSGLAGGLHEQFF; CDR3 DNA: TGTGCTAGCAGCTCGGGACTAGCGGGAGGGCTCCATGAGCAGTTCTTC
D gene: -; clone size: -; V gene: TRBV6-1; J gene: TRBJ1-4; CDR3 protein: CASSEAPAEATNEKLFF; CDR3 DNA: TGTGCCAGCAGTGAAGCCCCAGCCGAGGCTACTAATGAAAAACTGTTTTTT
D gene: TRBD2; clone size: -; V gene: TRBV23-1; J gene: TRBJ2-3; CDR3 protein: CASSRSTSVTDTQYF; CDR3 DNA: TGCGCCAGCAGTCGATCGACTAGCGTCACAGATACGCAGTATTTT
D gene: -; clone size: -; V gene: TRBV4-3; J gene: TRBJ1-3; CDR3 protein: CASSHGRSSGNTIYF; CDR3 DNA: TGCGCCAGCAGCCATGGGCGGAGCTCTGGAAACACCATATATTTT
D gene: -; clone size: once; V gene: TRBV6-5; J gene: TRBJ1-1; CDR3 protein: CASHPGLNTEAFF; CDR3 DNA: TGTGCCAGCCATCCCGGGCTGAACACTGAAGCTTTCTTT
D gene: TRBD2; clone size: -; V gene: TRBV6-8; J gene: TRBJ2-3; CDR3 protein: CASTGLFGLAGADTQYF; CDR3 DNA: TGTGCCAGCACCGGGTTGTTCGGGCTAGCGGGGGCAGATACGCAGTATTTT
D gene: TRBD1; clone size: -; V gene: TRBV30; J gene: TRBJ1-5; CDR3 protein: CAWSSGQGGQPQHF; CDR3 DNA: TGTGCCTGGAGTTCGGGACAGGGGGGTCAGCCCCAGCATTTT
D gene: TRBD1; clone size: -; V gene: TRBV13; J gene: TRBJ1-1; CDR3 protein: CASSSTGGGEAFF; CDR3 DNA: TGTGCCAGCAGCTCGACAGGGGGGGGTGAAGCTTTCTTT